This T cell receptor beta chain was found in a study of OX40 agonist ivuxolimab in advanced cancers. Whole-study context: Having had anti-PD-1, anti-PD-L1 or anti-CTLA-4 therapy before was allowed, and approximately 40% had some. Three partial responders included one hepatocellular carcinoma patient and two cutaneous melanoma patients.

Study conclusions and caveats: Dosing at 0.1 to 3.0 mg/kg was accompanied by clonal expansion of CD4+ and CD8+ blood T cells by week 6.

Between the trimmed V and J ends, which lost 0 bases and 4 bases, there was a span of 10 bases. The CDR3 totals 14 residues. Per the germline V gene, CDR1 is SGHDT and CDR2 is YYEEEE. Sampling of blood occurred at baseline, cycle 4 day 1, and cycle 7 day 1. Concerning this clone: The antigen remains unidentified.

The method was immunoSEQ multiplex PCR; TCRdb's version includes in-frame clones alone and lacks a portion of them. The sample carries around 68,000 clones, approximately 90% recorded once. The chain uses TRBV5-6 and TRBJ2-5; D is unresolved. The sequencing used CD4+ or CD8+ T cells sorted from blood, collected in a trial of the OX40 agonist ivuxolimab. This clonotype originated in an adult with an advanced solid tumor such as melanoma, head and neck, liver or kidney cancer. The CDR3 region has the DNA TGTGCCAGCAGCTTGGTGTCGGACGGAGAGACCCAGTACTTC. This sequence encodes CASSLVSDGETQYF.